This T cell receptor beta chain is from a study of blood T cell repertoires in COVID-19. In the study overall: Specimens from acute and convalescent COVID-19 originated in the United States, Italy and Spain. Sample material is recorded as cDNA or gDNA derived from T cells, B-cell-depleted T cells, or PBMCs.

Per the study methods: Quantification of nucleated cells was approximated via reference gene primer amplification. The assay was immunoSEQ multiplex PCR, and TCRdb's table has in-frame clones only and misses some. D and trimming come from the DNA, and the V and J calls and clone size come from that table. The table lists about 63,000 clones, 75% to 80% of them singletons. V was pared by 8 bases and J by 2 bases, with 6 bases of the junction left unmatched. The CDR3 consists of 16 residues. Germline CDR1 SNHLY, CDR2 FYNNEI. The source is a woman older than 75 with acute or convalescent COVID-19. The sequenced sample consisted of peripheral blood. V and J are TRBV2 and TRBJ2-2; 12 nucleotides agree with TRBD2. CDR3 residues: CASDGLAGSNTGELFF. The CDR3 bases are TGTGCCAGCGACGGACTAGCGGGATCCAACACCGGGGAGCTGTTTTTT.